Listed below are T cell receptor beta chains from one sample, sequenced in a study of cytomegalovirus exposure and HLA in healthy donors. Libraries were prepared by immunoSEQ multiplex PCR; TCRdb keeps only in-frame clonotypes and omits some of them. Altogether about 110,000 clones are present, 73% being singletons, with the ten largest covering over 7.5%. Sequenced material: PBMCs. The receptors here all came from a man in his forties or fifties in good health and CMV-seronegative. Each CDR3 is given with its conserved first and last residue. D genes are given only for firm matches. Clone size is shown for a subset of rows, as once, few, many or a class of expanded clone.

J gene	D gene	V gene	clone size	CDR3 protein	CDR3 DNA
TRBJ2-3	TRBD2	TRBV7-3	NA	CASSPGTSGTDTQYF	TGTGCCAGCAGCCCCGGGACTAGCGGAACAGATACGCAGTATTTT
TRBJ1-4	NA	TRBV27	NA	CASKRGVTNEKLFF	TGTGCCAGCAAACGAGGTGTTACTAATGAAAAACTGTTTTTT
TRBJ2-5	NA	TRBV5-1	NA	CASGHEGLGEQYF	TGCGCCAGCGGTCATGAGGGACTGGGGGAGCAGTACTTC
TRBJ2-7	TRBD2	TRBV6-5	NA	CANNPSGGHEQYF	TGTGCCAATAACCCTAGCGGGGGCCACGAGCAGTACTTC
TRBJ2-2	NA	TRBV21-1	NA	CASSKGGRGCNTGELFF	TGTGCCAGCAGCAAAGGTGGCAGGGGCTGTAACACCGGGGAGCTGTTTTTT
TRBJ2-5	TRBD2	TRBV9	NA	CASSVSSGGPETQYF	TGTGCCAGCAGCGTGTCTAGCGGGGGGCCGGAGACCCAGTACTTC
TRBJ2-2	TRBD1	TRBV6-5	NA	CASNAGTGITGELFF	TGTGCCAGCAATGCCGGGACAGGGATCACCGGGGAGCTGTTTTTT
TRBJ2-4	NA	TRBV7-2	NA	CASSPPGKNIQYF	TGTGCCAGCAGCCCGCCGGGCAAAAACATTCAGTACTTC
TRBJ2-1	NA	TRBV4-2	NA	CASSQALDSYQQFF	TGTGCCAGCAGCCAAGCCCTCGACTCCTACCAGCAGTTCTTC
TRBJ2-1	TRBD2	TRBV16	NA	CASSQGTSGGPNYNEQFF	TGTGCCAGCAGCCAGGGAACTAGCGGGGGGCCAAACTACAATGAGCAGTTCTTC
TRBJ2-5	TRBD2	TRBV7-9	NA	CASSASERTSGVGGTQYF	TGTGCCAGCAGCGCCTCGGAGAGGACTAGCGGGGTGGGCGGGACCCAGTACTTC
TRBJ1-1	TRBD1	TRBV4-3	NA	CASSQDLRQGWNTEAFF	TGCGCCAGCAGCCAAGATCTCCGACAGGGCTGGAACACTGAAGCTTTCTTT
TRBJ1-1	TRBD1	TRBV12-5	NA	CASGGQAGNTEAFF	TGTGCTAGTGGTGGACAGGCAGGGAACACTGAAGCTTTCTTT
TRBJ2-3	NA	TRBV11-2	NA	CASSLDRQGGQYF	TGTGCCAGCAGCTTAGATCGGCAGGGAGGGCAGTATTTT
TRBJ1-1	TRBD1	TRBV7-8	NA	CASSLRTGRYGTEAFF	TGTGCCAGCAGCTTAAGGACAGGGAGGTATGGCACTGAAGCTTTCTTT
TRBJ1-5	TRBD1	TRBV28	NA	CASSFIPGTAHQPQHF	TGTGCCAGCAGTTTCATCCCCGGGACAGCACATCAGCCCCAGCATTTT
TRBJ2-3	TRBD2	TRBV4-2	few	CASSQYSGGATDTQYF	TGTGCCAGCAGCCAATATAGCGGGGGGGCCACAGATACGCAGTATTTT
TRBJ2-7	NA	TRBV25-1	NA	CASSGGGGRVSDEQYF	TGTGCCAGCAGTGGTGGGGGGGGCAGGGTATCCGACGAGCAGTACTTC
TRBJ1-5	TRBD1	TRBV5-6	NA	CASSFQGVSSQPQHF	TGTGCCAGCAGCTTCCAGGGGGTATCTAGTCAGCCCCAGCATTTT
TRBJ1-2	NA	TRBV18	NA	CASSPTRTDYGYTF	TGTGCCAGCTCACCAACCCGGACAGACTATGGCTACACCTTC
TRBJ1-2	TRBD1	TRBV28	NA	CGCWGQNIANYGYTF	TGCGGGTGTTGGGGACAGAATATAGCTAACTATGGCTACACCTTC
TRBJ2-3	NA	TRBV7-2	NA	CASSRAVRGLSTDTQYF	TGTGCCAGCAGCCGTGCAGTGCGGGGGCTCTCCACAGATACGCAGTATTTT
TRBJ1-6	NA	TRBV6-5	few	CASSYSGGNSPLHF	TGTGCCAGCAGTTACTCAGGGGGAAATTCACCCCTCCACTTT
TRBJ2-1	TRBD2	TRBV7-3	NA	CASSLLRRFGGAVYEQFF	TGTGCCAGCAGCTTATTACGTAGGTTCGGGGGGGCGGTCTATGAGCAGTTCTTC
TRBJ1-5	NA	TRBV4-3	NA	CASSPKAWGRDDQPQHF	TGCGCCAGCAGCCCCAAGGCCTGGGGCAGGGATGATCAGCCCCAGCATTTT
TRBJ2-7	NA	TRBV25-1	NA	CASTPFEAGELHEQYF	TGTGCCAGCACCCCCTTTGAGGCAGGGGAATTGCACGAGCAGTACTTC
TRBJ2-5	NA	TRBV7-9	NA	CASSTILGGVQETQYF	TGTGCCAGCAGCACGATCCTAGGGGGAGTTCAAGAGACCCAGTACTTC
TRBJ2-5	TRBD2	TRBV9	once	CASSSSMTSGGAETQYF	TGTGCCAGCAGCTCCTCGATGACTAGCGGGGGGGCAGAGACCCAGTACTTC
TRBJ2-3	TRBD2	TRBV10-3	NA	CAISESERGSTDTQYF	TGTGCCATCAGTGAGTCGGAGCGGGGGTCTACAGATACGCAGTATTTT
TRBJ1-2	NA	TRBV28	few	CASSQSGTRGYGYTF	TGTGCCAGCAGTCAATCAGGGACACGGGGCTATGGCTACACCTTC
TRBJ2-5	NA	TRBV9	NA	CASSVQGGEGETQYF	TGTGCCAGCAGCGTCCAAGGGGGAGAGGGGGAGACCCAGTACTTC
TRBJ1-2	NA	TRBV2	NA	CASSDTGNYGYTF	TGTGCCAGCAGTGACACAGGGAACTATGGCTACACCTTC
TRBJ2-7	TRBD2	TRBV7-2	NA	CASSLGGPSYEQYF	TGTGCCAGCAGCTTGGGAGGGCCCTCCTACGAGCAGTACTTC
TRBJ2-5	NA	TRBV11-2	few	CASSFEPQETQYF	TGTGCCAGCAGCTTCGAGCCACAAGAGACCCAGTACTTC
TRBJ2-7	TRBD2	TRBV5-6	NA	CASSPLTSGYSYEQYF	TGTGCCAGCAGCCCGCTGACTAGCGGTTACTCCTACGAGCAGTACTTC
TRBJ1-5	NA	TRBV19	NA	CASSISVYSNQPQHF	TGTGCCAGTAGTATATCAGTTTATAGCAATCAGCCCCAGCATTTT
TRBJ2-5	TRBD2	TRBV4-1	NA	CASSHIPGAGGIYF	TGCGCCAGCAGCCATATTCCGGGGGCGGGGGGAATATACTTC
TRBJ1-6	TRBD1	TRBV19	NA	CASSIRPTGDSPLHF	TGTGCCAGTAGTATCCGACCGACAGGGGATTCACCCCTCCACTTT
TRBJ1-4	NA	TRBV9	NA	CASSVSSVGEKLFF	TGTGCCAGCAGCGTAAGTTCTGTCGGGGAAAAACTGTTTTTT